These T cell receptor beta chains were read from a single sample in a study of cytomegalovirus exposure and HLA in healthy donors. Clones were sequenced by immunoSEQ multiplex PCR, and TCRdb holds only the in-frame ones, with some missing. Altogether 150,000 to 200,000 clones are present, 80% to 85% being singletons, with the ten largest covering about 1.7%. The sample was PBMCs. These TCRs come from a young woman in good health and CMV-seronegative. Both conserved end residues are trimmed from each CDR3. The order of the fields is V gene, D gene, CDR3 protein. A D gene is named only where the DNA matches it firmly.

>TRBV5-5|.
ASSLGGKNTEAF
>TRBV7-2|.
ASSLQTGANYGYT
>TRBV4-2|TRBD2
ASSPEPGLAWNEQF
>TRBV4-2|TRBD1
ASSQETGGSGGANVLT
>TRBV29-1|TRBD1
SVVGQVITEAF
>TRBV28|.
ASSPPLYSSGNTIY
>TRBV11-3|.
ASSSKLAHTDTQY
>TRBV29-1|TRBD2
SVDLRETRETQY
>TRBV19|.
ASYGEVWSGANVLT
>TRBV28|.
ASSSPPATNEKLF
>TRBV15|TRBD1
ATSGDRGPNEQF
>TRBV9|TRBD1
ASSDFRGTLYPYGYT
>TRBV11-3|.
ASRRATNEKLF
>TRBV4-2|.
ASSQGQNTEAF